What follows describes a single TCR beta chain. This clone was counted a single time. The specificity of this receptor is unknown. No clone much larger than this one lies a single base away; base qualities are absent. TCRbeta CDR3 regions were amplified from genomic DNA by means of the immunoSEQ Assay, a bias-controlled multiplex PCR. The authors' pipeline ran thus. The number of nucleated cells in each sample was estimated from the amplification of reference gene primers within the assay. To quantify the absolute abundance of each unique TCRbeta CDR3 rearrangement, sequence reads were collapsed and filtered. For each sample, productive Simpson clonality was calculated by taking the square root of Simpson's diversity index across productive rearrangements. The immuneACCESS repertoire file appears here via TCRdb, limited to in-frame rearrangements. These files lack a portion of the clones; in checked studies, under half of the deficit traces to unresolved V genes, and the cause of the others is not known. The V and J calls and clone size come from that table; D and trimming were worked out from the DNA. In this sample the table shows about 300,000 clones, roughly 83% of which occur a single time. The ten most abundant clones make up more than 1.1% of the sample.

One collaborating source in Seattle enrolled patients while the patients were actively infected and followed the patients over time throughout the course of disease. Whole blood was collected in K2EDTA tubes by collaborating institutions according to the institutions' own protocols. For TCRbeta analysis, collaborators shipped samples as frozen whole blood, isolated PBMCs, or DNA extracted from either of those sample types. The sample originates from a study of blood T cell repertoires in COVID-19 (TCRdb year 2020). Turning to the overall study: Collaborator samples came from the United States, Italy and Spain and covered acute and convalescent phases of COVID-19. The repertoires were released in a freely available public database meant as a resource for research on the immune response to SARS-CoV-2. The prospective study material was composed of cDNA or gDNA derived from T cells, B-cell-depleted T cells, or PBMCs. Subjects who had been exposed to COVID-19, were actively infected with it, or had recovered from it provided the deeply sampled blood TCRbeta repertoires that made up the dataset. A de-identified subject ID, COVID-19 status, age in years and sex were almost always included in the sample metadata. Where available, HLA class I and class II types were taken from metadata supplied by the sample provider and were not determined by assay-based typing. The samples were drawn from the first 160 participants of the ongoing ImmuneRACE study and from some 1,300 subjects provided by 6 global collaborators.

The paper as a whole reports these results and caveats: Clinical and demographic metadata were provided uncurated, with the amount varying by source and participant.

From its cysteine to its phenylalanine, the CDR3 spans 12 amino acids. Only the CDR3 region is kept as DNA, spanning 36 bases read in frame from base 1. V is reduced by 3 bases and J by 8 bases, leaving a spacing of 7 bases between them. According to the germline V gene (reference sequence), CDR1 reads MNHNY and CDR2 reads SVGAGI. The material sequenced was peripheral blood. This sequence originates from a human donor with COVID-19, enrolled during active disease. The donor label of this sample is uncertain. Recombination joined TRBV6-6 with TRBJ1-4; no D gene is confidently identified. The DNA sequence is TGTGCCAGCAGTTATGAGGGAGAAAAACTGTTTTTT. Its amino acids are CASSYEGEKLFF.